The source of this T cell receptor (beta chain) is a study of beta chain features in type 1 diabetes. Expressed TCRB transcripts were sequenced because the entire RNA isolate underwent reverse transcription. Clones were sequenced by immunoSEQ multiplex PCR, and TCRdb holds only the in-frame ones, with some missing. The repertoire has some 330,000 clones, roughly 11% of them found once; the top ten carry approximately 0.016%. This CDR3 has 15 amino acids. Unmatched junction bases numbered 7, after V lost 0 bases and J lost 9 bases. The germline V gene encodes CDR1 SGHRS and CDR2 YFSETQ. Source material: naive CD4+ T cells from blood. The chain uses TRBV5-1 and TRBJ2-1; 9 nucleotides match TRBD2. The clonotype was recovered from a woman in her 30s in good health. This CDR3 reads CASSLGLAGTTEQFF. CDR3 DNA sequence: TGCGCCAGCAGCTTGGGGCTAGCGGGAACGACTGAGCAGTTCTTC.